This T cell receptor (beta chain) was sequenced for a study of shared clonotypes between healthy human individuals (dated by TCRdb to 2018 to 2021). With respect to the entire study: A couple of women and a few men aged 18 to 49 years were included in the cohort. To estimate repertoire size and how much clonotype sharing occurs between individuals, the study deeply sequenced the blood TCR repertoires of roughly 5 healthy adults. To increase sequencing depth and limit assay-specific biases, TCR repertoire library preparation and sequencing were carried out by different laboratories using diverse techniques. For each donor, CD4 naive and CD4 memory were each given three plates, CD8 naive was given two plates, and CD8 memory was given one plate. Leukapheresis yielded between about 0.9 and 9.5 billion PBMCs per donor.

TCR CDR3 regions were amplified from genomic DNA by multiplex PCR using the deep immunoSEQ assay. Extracted genomic DNA from each cell subset was distributed evenly across all wells of several immunoSEQ 96-well plates, and each plate was treated as a replicate. Each replicate PCR for sorted subsets received 200 ng genomic DNA, equal to 30,000 or so T cell genomes. The purified libraries were quantified using a Qubit 3.0 fluorometer, sized with a Bioanalyzer 2100, and then quantified again using the KAPA Library Quantification kit. Every immunoSEQ 96-well plate was sequenced on a dedicated single-read 150-cycle Illumina NextSeq 550 flow cell. The authors' analysis ran thus. The immunoSEQ output contained only junctional sequences without quality scores, so filtering could not match that applied to full-length reads. Sequences were annotated with PyIR, a Python wrapper for IgBLAST v1.9, using IMGT germline references to assign V/J genes and CDR3. Reads with weak V/J assignments (E-value above 1e-6), missing CDR3, stop codons, out-of-frame junctions, or ambiguous translated residues were removed. V3J clonotypes were defined as sequences sharing an identical inferred V gene, J gene, and CDR3 amino acid sequence. Percentage overlap between repertoires was calculated by dividing the number of shared unique clonotypes by the size of the smaller repertoire. Richness of each repertoire was evaluated using RTK rarefaction, the Chao1 estimator, and Recon v2.1 estimates of unobserved clonotypes. OLGA was used to compute generation probabilities for all TCRbeta clonotypes that the gDNA method yielded from a handful of donors. TCRdb limited this immuneACCESS table to in-frame rearrangements with V and J called. A share of clones is missing; checked studies link under half to unresolved V genes, and the rest is unexplained. The V and J calls and clone size were taken over from that table, and D and trimming were inferred from the DNA. The table for this sample lists about 2.4 million clones; approximately 92% of them were counted only once. The ten largest clones take up roughly 0.13% of the sample.

To note about this clone: Its antigen specificity is not known. No base-level quality is on record; no much larger clone is a single base apart.

Study-wide conclusions, independent of this receptor: Based on pairwise subsampling, the degree of clonotype sharing among donors was expected to be affected by sequencing depth. Sampling was restricted to blood, and TCR repertoires in tissue are likely to differ from TCR repertoires in blood. Rarefaction of sorted-subset datasets indicated incomplete sequencing despite the large sequencing depth. Higher generation probabilities were observed for clonotypes shared by all four sorted-subset donors than for non-shared clonotypes. Because the study included a small number of donors, the genetic and exposure-history diversity represented was limited. Naive subsets generally had larger estimated clonotype richness than memory subsets did. Sharing across a few donors was observed for about 5% of naive CD4, under 4% of naive CD8, over 2% of memory CD4, and less than 0.45% of memory CD8 clonotypes.

CDR1 is given as MGHRA and CDR2 as YSYEKL, both from the germline V gene. Unmatched junction bases come to 5, with V trimmed by 2 bases and J by 5 bases. From the cysteine through the phenylalanine, the CDR3 covers 16 amino acids. Only the CDR3 portion is preserved as DNA: 48 bases, with reading frame beginning at the first base. Donors were healthy HIV-negative adults with no recently reported acute infections or vaccinations. Every donor was a Caucasian adult residing in Nashville, Tennessee, USA. Magnetic negative selection was used to enrich CD4+ T cells, after which naive cells were positively selected on CD45RA and the negative fraction became the memory subset. Blood was obtained by leukapheresis, after which PBMCs were separated by Ficoll-Histopaque density gradient centrifugation and cryopreserved in liquid nitrogen vapor phase. Analytical flow cytometry was used to check the purity and quantity of each magnetically sorted T cell population. Genomic DNA was isolated from each sorted fraction and quantified by UV absorbance on a Nanodrop 2000c.

The rearrangement combines TRBV4-1 with TRBJ2-1; 11 central bases correspond to TRBD2. Sequencing input: naive CD4+ T cells sorted from blood. Reading the label with the study, this specimen's cell subset or site is: CD45RA+ positively selected. The receptor's source is a man younger than 30 in good health. The nucleotides read TGCGCCAGCAGCCAAATAGCGGGAGGGGGGCACAATGAGCAGTTCTTC. Its translation reads: CASSQIAGGGHNEQFF.